Below are 22 T cell receptor beta chains sequenced from a single sample in a study of technical replicates of blood from several donors (dated 2017 in TCRdb). To prepare the library, the immunoSEQ multiplex PCR assay was applied. The immuneACCESS repertoire file appears here via TCRdb, limited to in-frame rearrangements. These files lack a portion of the clones; in checked studies, under half of the deficit traces to unresolved V genes, and the cause of the others is not known. Counted in this sample were 75,000 to 100,000 clones; approximately 95% of them appeared once. The ten most abundant clones make up less than 0.35% of the sample. The sample consisted of T cells isolated from PBMCs. The source of these receptors is a human donor in good health.

V is TRBV7-9 and J is TRBJ2-1, with TRBD2 identical over 14 bases. V lost 6 bases to trimming and J lost 7 bases; unmatched junction nucleotides: 5. This CDR3 comprises 15 residues. Per germline, CDR1 SEHNR and CDR2 FQNEAQ (reference sequence). The CDR3 sequence: CASRPGTSGSNEQFF. CDR3 DNA sequence: TGTGCCAGCAGACCCGGGACTAGCGGGAGTAATGAGCAGTTCTTC.

The chain couples TRBV6-5 to TRBJ2-7, with 8 positions matching TRBD1. The germline gives CDR1 MNHEY, CDR2 SVGAGI. The CDR3 sequence is 14 residues long. J lost 0 bases, V lost 6 bases, and 4 bases had no gene match. This chain's CDR3 is CASSSDRVSYEQYF. Written as DNA, the CDR3 is TGTGCCAGCAGCTCGGACAGGGTCTCCTACGAGCAGTACTTC.

This clone was seen once. V is TRBV7-9 and J is TRBJ2-3, with D possibly TRBD2 on 7 matching bases. Germline CDR1 reads SEHNR; CDR2 reads FQNEAQ (reference sequence). This CDR3 has 16 residues. Between the trimmed V and J ends, which lost 3 bases and 2 bases, there was a span of 15 bases. This CDR3 is CASSLGGTPPTDTQYF. The CDR3 nucleotides are TGTGCCAGCAGCTTGGGGGGGACACCACCCACAGATACGCAGTATTTT.

The rearrangement joins TRBV4-3 to TRBJ2-5, with unresolved D. The V end was cut by 0 bases, the J end by 5 bases, with 10 bases between. The CDR3 consists of 14 residues. Germline lookup yields CDR1 LGHNA and CDR2 YSLEER. The CDR3 loop reads CASSQDSRMETQYF. The DNA of the CDR3 is TGCGCCAGCAGCCAAGATTCCCGTATGGAGACCCAGTACTTC.

This chain joins TRBV2 and TRBJ1-5; D is unresolved. V dropped 3 bases and J dropped 3 bases, with 6 bases sitting between them. This CDR3 spans 13 amino acids. The V gene's germline CDR1 is SNHLY and CDR2 FYNNEI. The CDR3 region is CASSDAVNQPQHF. The CDR3, as DNA: TGTGCCAGCAGTGATGCAGTCAATCAGCCCCAGCATTTT.

This chain's CDR3 is CASSTRTGSEDTQYF. CDR3 DNA: TGTGCCAGCAGCACGAGGACAGGCTCCGAAGATACGCAGTATTTT. This chain links TRBV7-8 with TRBJ2-3, with 7 bases aligning to TRBD1. The CDR3 contains 15 residues. The J segment lost 5 bases and the V segment lost 5 bases, leaving 10 bases of the junction unmatched. Germline CDR1 and CDR2: SGHVS and FQNEAQ.

The chain is built from TRBV18 and TRBJ2-4; TRBD1 aligns across 8 bases. CDR1 KGHSH and CDR2 LQKENI come from the germline V gene. The ends lost 3 bases at V and 2 bases at J; junction bases unmatched: 3. The CDR3 is 15 residues long. DNA of the CDR3: TGTGCCAGCTCACCCCAGGGGGCGACCAAAAACATTCAGTACTTC. Protein: CASSPQGATKNIQYF.

The chain recombines TRBV9 with TRBJ2-6; a possible D gene is TRBD1 (6 bases). Per germline, CDR1 SGDLS and CDR2 YYNGEE. The CDR3 has 15 amino acids. V dropped 4 bases and J dropped 3 bases, with 11 bases sitting between them. DNA for the CDR3: TGTGCCAGCAGCCCAACAGGGTTTGGGGCCAACGTCCTGACTTTC. Protein: CASSPTGFGANVLTF.

The chain is built from TRBV7-2 and TRBJ2-2; tentative D call: TRBD2 (6 bases). The germline V and J ends were trimmed by 0 bases and 1 base, with 6 bases remaining between them. The CDR3 sequence is 15 residues long. Germline lookup yields CDR1 SGHTA and CDR2 FQGNSA. CDR3 coding DNA: TGTGCCAGCAGCTTAGCGGGAGGGAACACCGGGGAGCTGTTTTTT. It translates to CASSLAGGNTGELFF.

This clone showed up just once. The V gene is TRBV20-1, the J gene TRBJ2-7, with no clear D. This CDR3 contains 10 residues. Per germline, CDR1 DFQATT and CDR2 SNEGSKA (reference sequence). The V end lost 1 base, the J end lost 5 bases, and 3 bases lay between the germline ends. The CDR3 DNA reads as TGCAGTGCTAGAGGGCACGAGCAGTACTTC. This translates into CSARGHEQYF.

The chain carries TRBV29-1 and TRBJ2-3; the match to TRBD2 covers 10 bases. The CDR3 is 14 amino acids. Germline CDR1 and CDR2: SQVTM and ANQGSEA. J lost 2 bases, V lost 3 bases, and 2 bases had no gene match. CDR3 nucleotide sequence: TGCAGCGTTGATACTAGCGGGATCACAGATACGCAGTATTTT. Protein sequence: CSVDTSGITDTQYF.

The chain combines TRBV10-3 with TRBJ2-1; TRBD1 agrees at 8 bases. Germline CDR1 and CDR2: ENHRY and SYGVKD. The CDR3 has 14 residues. V lost 8 bases to trimming and J lost 6 bases; unmatched junction nucleotides: 9. The DNA for the CDR3 is TGTGCCATCTCCGGAACAGGGGGTGGCAATGAGCAGTTCTTC. As protein: CAISGTGGGNEQFF.

The chain employs TRBV7-8 and TRBJ2-5; the D gene is possibly TRBD2 (6 bases). The ends were cut back, 2 bases at V and 5 bases at J, with 6 bases in the middle. This CDR3 is built from 12 residues. CDR1 and CDR2 from the germline V gene are SGHVS and FQNEAQ. Here the CDR3 DNA reads TGTGCCAGCAGCTTAAGCGGGGAGACCCAGTACTTC. This translates into CASSLSGETQYF.

The chain uses TRBV27 and TRBJ2-6; TRBD1 is a possible D gene (6 bases). The germline CDR1 and CDR2 sequences are MNHEY and SMNVEV (reference sequence). V was clipped by 1 base and J by 2 bases, with 9 bases between them. The CDR3 extends over 16 amino acids. The CDR3 loop is CASSLWGRPGANVLTF. The CDR3 region has the DNA TGTGCCAGCAGTTTATGGGGGCGACCTGGGGCCAACGTCCTGACTTTC.

The CDR3 reads CASSPQAGWVETAETQYF. For the CDR3, the DNA is TGTGCCAGCAGCCCCCAGGCAGGGTGGGTGGAGACGGCGGAGACCCAGTACTTC. The rearrangement uses TRBV11-2 and TRBJ2-5, with TRBD1 as a possible D gene (5 bases). This CDR3 is 18 amino acids long. The germline CDR1 and CDR2 sequences are SGHAT and FQNNGV. V was clipped by 5 bases and J by 5 bases, with 27 bases between them.

V gene TRBV5-1 combines with J gene TRBJ2-5; no definite D call. This CDR3 is built from 13 residues. Germline values: CDR1 SGHRS, CDR2 YFSETQ. V lost 2 bases and J lost 4, with 9 bases in between. CDR3 loop: CASSLSVLETQYF. CDR3 DNA sequence: TGCGCCAGCAGCTTATCCGTCTTAGAGACCCAGTACTTC.

This clone was seen only once. The gene calls are TRBV6-5 and TRBJ2-7, with D perhaps TRBD2 (5 bases). V lost 6 bases, J lost 2 bases, and 17 bases lay in between. Germline-derived CDR1 and CDR2 are MNHEY and SVGAGI. The CDR3 is 15 residues long. The CDR3 nucleotides are TGTGCCAGCAGCCAAAATACAGCGGCAGCCTACGAGCAGTACTTC. Translating gives CASSQNTAAAYEQYF.

The rearrangement links TRBV5-1 to TRBJ1-2, with 9 bases that match TRBD1. Germline CDR1 is SGHRS and CDR2 is YFSETQ. This CDR3 has 16 residues. The V segment lost 4 bases and the J segment 3 bases; nucleotides outside the gene matches: 10. The CDR3 spells CASSAEDRGRDYGYTF. CDR3 nucleotides: TGCGCCAGCAGCGCCGAGGACAGGGGAAGGGACTATGGCTACACCTTC.

The genes are TRBV4-1 and TRBJ1-5, with D unresolved. The CDR3 contains 14 residues. Trimming removed 4 bases from V and 0 bases from J, with 7 bases in between. Looked up from germline, CDR1 is MGHRA and CDR2 is YSYEKL. CDR3 in amino acids: CASSPPYSNQPQHF. The CDR3 bases are TGCGCCAGCAGCCCCCCCTATAGCAATCAGCCCCAGCATTTT.

This chain connects TRBV9 to TRBJ2-1; 11 bases match TRBD2. The CDR3 spans 15 residues. The V segment lost 4 bases and the J segment 7 bases; nucleotides outside the gene matches: 7. The V gene's germline CDR1 is SGDLS and CDR2 YYNGEE. The CDR3 is CASSHGTSGLNEQFF. In DNA form, the CDR3 reads TGTGCCAGCAGCCACGGGACTAGCGGTTTAAATGAGCAGTTCTTC.

This clone was seen a single time. This CDR3 reads CASSLGTSGDLYEQYF. The CDR3, as DNA: TGCGCCAGCAGCCTCGGGACTAGCGGAGACCTCTACGAGCAGTACTTC. The chain has TRBV4-3 and TRBJ2-7, with 11 nucleotides matching TRBD2. CDR1 LGHNA and CDR2 YSLEER come from the germline V gene. The CDR3 is made up of 16 amino acids. Unmatched junction bases numbered 8, after V lost 4 bases and J lost 3 bases.

This chain joins TRBV28 and TRBJ1-1; 8 bases match TRBD1. This CDR3 has 18 amino acids. From germline, CDR1 is MDHEN and CDR2 SYDVKM. V trimming: 7 bases; J trimming: 0 bases; junction bases outside the gene matches: 16. In DNA, the CDR3 is TGTGCCAGCACGGAAACCGCGGGGACAGGATTCATGAACACTGAAGCTTTCTTT. Translation gives CASTETAGTGFMNTEAFF.